The 18 T cell receptor beta chains in this list originate from one sample, sequenced in a study of memory CD4+ T cells and cytomegalovirus serostatus. Single viable CD3+CD4+CD8-CD45RO+ cells were sorted as the memory CD4+ T cells. The repertoire was sequenced with immunoSEQ multiplex PCR; TCRdb's copy has only in-frame clones and lacks some. The profile shows about 48,000 clones, around 80% of them singletons. Material: memory CD4+ T cells from blood. The receptors come from an adult in good health and CMV-seronegative.

J is TRBJ1-2 and V is TRBV2; 8 bases line up with TRBD1. Germline V lookup: CDR1 SNHLY, CDR2 FYNNEI. This CDR3 is 13 amino acids long. With 6 bases clipped from V and 4 bases from J, the junction kept 4 bases outside the gene matches. The CDR3 region has the DNA TGTGCCAGCAGCGGGACAGGTCTCTATGGCTACACCTTC. Protein product: CASSGTGLYGYTF.

The chain recombines TRBV6-4 with TRBJ2-6; tentatively, D is TRBD1 or TRBD2 (5 bases each). V was clipped by 0 bases and J by 2 bases, with 8 bases between them. The CDR3 length is 16 residues. Germline CDR1 and CDR2: MRHNA and SNTAGT. The DNA for the CDR3 is TGTGCCAGCAGTGACTCGGTGGGGGCTGGGGCCAACGTCCTGACTTTC. Translating gives CASSDSVGAGANVLTF.

This clone turned up a few times. V gene TRBV7-6 combines with J gene TRBJ1-1; 8 positions agree with TRBD1. CDR3 length: 15 amino acids. The V gene's germline CDR1 is SGHVS and CDR2 FNYEAQ. V was clipped by 1 base and J by 0 bases; unmatched bases: 1. The CDR3 sequence is CASSLGQGLNTEAFF. As DNA, the CDR3 is TGTGCCAGCAGCTTAGGACAGGGGTTGAACACTGAAGCTTTCTTT.

V and J are TRBV4-1 and TRBJ2-5; 8 positions agree with TRBD2. In germline, CDR1 is MGHRA, CDR2 YSYEKL. Trimming removed 2 bases from V and 5 bases from J; junction bases left unmatched: 10. The length of the CDR3 is 16 residues. CDR3 sequence reads: CASSQITGGARETQYF. As DNA, the CDR3 is TGCGCCAGCAGCCAAATCACCGGGGGGGCTCGGGAGACCCAGTACTTC.

V gene TRBV6-5 combines with J gene TRBJ2-1; 9 bases align to TRBD1. The CDR3 has 12 amino acids. Germline V gene lookup returns CDR1 MNHEY and CDR2 SVGAGI. V lost 6 bases to trimming and J lost 12 bases; unmatched junction nucleotides: 6. The CDR3 loop reads CASSRGQGSQFF. As DNA, the CDR3 is TGTGCCAGCAGCCGAGGACAGGGGTCGCAGTTCTTC.

The rearrangement uses TRBV27 and TRBJ2-7; the match to TRBD1 covers 9 bases. The J segment lost 6 bases and the V segment lost 6 bases, leaving 9 bases of the junction unmatched. This CDR3 is 14 amino acids long. CDR1 and CDR2 from the germline V gene are MNHEY and SMNVEV (reference sequence). The CDR3 bases are TGTGCCAGCAGAAAACGGGACAGGGCATCCGAGCAGTACTTC. Translating it yields CASRKRDRASEQYF.

The V and J genes are TRBV25-1 and TRBJ2-7; 7 nucleotides align to TRBD1. The length of the CDR3 is 12 residues. With V trimmed by 10 bases and J by 4 bases, 7 bases remained unmatched. Germline V gene data show CDR1 as MGHDK and CDR2 as SYGVNS. The CDR3 coding sequence is TGTGCCACCGAGTCGACAGGGTACGAGCAGTACTTC. Encoded protein: CATESTGYEQYF.

The chain is built from TRBV5-6 and TRBJ2-3; tentative D call: TRBD1 (6 bases). This CDR3 is built from 15 residues. Trimming stripped 2 bases from V and 0 bases from J, with 10 bases between. CDR1 is SGHDT, CDR2 YYEEEE, per germline. CDR3 coding DNA: TGTGCCAGCAGCTTAAGGGGGTTTAGCACAGATACGCAGTATTTT. The encoded protein is CASSLRGFSTDTQYF.

V and J are TRBV30 and TRBJ2-7, with 7 nucleotides matching TRBD1. Per the germline V gene, CDR1 is GTSNPN and CDR2 is SVGIG (reference sequence). The CDR3 has 13 residues. V lost 4 bases and J lost 9; bases outside the gene matches: 12. DNA for the CDR3: TGTGCCTGGACTAACAGGGGCCGCACTGGGCAGTACTTC. This codes for CAWTNRGRTGQYF.

The chain combines TRBV5-1 with TRBJ2-5, with D perhaps matching TRBD1 or TRBD2 (5 bases each). V was trimmed by 0 bases and J by 4 bases, leaving 10 bases between them. Germline loops: CDR1 SGHRS, CDR2 YFSETQ. This CDR3 spans 14 amino acids. The CDR3 sequence: CASSLEGGGETQYF. DNA of the CDR3: TGCGCCAGCAGCTTGGAGGGTGGGGGAGAGACCCAGTACTTC. Variable domain in full (rest from reference TRBV5-1 and TRBJ2-5): KAGVTQTPRYLIKTRGQQVTLSCSPISGHRSVSWYQQTPGQGLQFLFEYFSETQRNKGNFPGRFSGRQFSNSRSEMNVSTLELGDSALYLCASSLEGGGETQYFGPGTRLLVL.

V gene TRBV6-5 combines with J gene TRBJ2-1; the D gene is possibly TRBD1 (5 bases). V was shortened by 2 bases and J by 7 bases, with 6 bases between the two germline ends. This CDR3 comprises 12 residues. Germline V gene lookup returns CDR1 MNHEY and CDR2 SVGAGI. For the CDR3, the DNA is TGTGCCAGCAGTTACGCAGGGAATGAGCAGTTCTTC. This translates into CASSYAGNEQFF.

For this clone: Different DNA sequences within this sample yield the same CDR3. The CDR3 loop reads CASSLTVMNTEAFF. The CDR3 DNA follows: TGTGCCAGCAGTCTTACTGTCATGAACACTGAAGCTTTCTTT. The chain recombines TRBV27 with TRBJ1-1; D is undetermined. Germline loops: CDR1 MNHEY, CDR2 SMNVEV (reference sequence). CDR3 size: 14 residues. The V gene lost 5 bases and the J gene lost 0 bases, with 10 bases spanning the gap.

This clone was counted once. This sequence joins TRBV6-1 and TRBJ1-1; D gene unclear. V dropped 7 bases and J dropped 5 bases, with 14 bases sitting between them. The CDR3 is made up of 13 amino acids. The germline V gene has CDR1 MNHNS and CDR2 SASEGT. The CDR3 coding sequence is TGTGCCAGCAACGACGGGCCCCCTACTGAAGCTTTCTTT. Residues: CASNDGPPTEAFF.

The chain uses TRBV18 and TRBJ2-7, with 11 positions matching TRBD1. The CDR3 spans 15 residues. The germline V gene has CDR1 KGHSH and CDR2 LQKENI. J lost 4 bases, V lost 5 bases, and 7 bases had no gene match. CDR3 DNA sequence: TGTGCCAGCTCAGATGGACAGGGGGCAGGGTACGAGCAGTACTTC. This gives the protein CASSDGQGAGYEQYF.

V usage is TRBV18 and J usage is TRBJ1-1; D remains unclear. Germline CDR1 and CDR2: KGHSH and LQKENI. Between the trimmed V and J ends, which lost 4 bases and 1 base, there was a span of 7 bases. CDR3 length: 13 residues. The CDR3: CASSQGKNTEAFF. The CDR3 coding sequence is TGTGCCAGCTCACAGGGAAAGAACACTGAAGCTTTCTTT.

The rearrangement links TRBV7-2 to TRBJ2-7; tentative D call: TRBD2 (5 bases). V lost 7 bases and J lost 3, with 19 bases in between. From germline, CDR1 is SGHTA and CDR2 FQGNSA. The CDR3 runs to 15 residues. CDR3 loop: CASTAGSQVVYEQYF. The CDR3 DNA sequence: TGTGCCAGCACCGCGGGTTCCCAGGTAGTCTACGAGCAGTACTTC. The full variable domain, in which reference TRBV7-2 and TRBJ2-7 provide the parts outside the CDR3, is GAGVSQSPSNKVTEKGKDVELRCDPISGHTALYWYRQSLGQGLEFLIYFQGNSAPDKSGLPSDRFSAERTGGSVSTLTIQRTQQEDSAVYLCASTAGSQVVYEQYFGPGTRLTVT.

The CDR3 protein is CASSLGLYSNQPQHF. The CDR3 DNA reads as TGTGCCAGCAGCTTGGGGCTCTATAGCAATCAGCCCCAGCATTTT. The J gene is TRBJ1-5, the V gene TRBV5-5; D is ambiguous. The V gene's germline CDR1 is SGHKS and CDR2 YYEKEE (reference sequence). The germline V and J ends were trimmed by 0 bases and 0 bases, with 7 bases remaining between them. The CDR3 covers 15 residues.

The gene calls are TRBV18 and TRBJ1-5; no clear D gene. The V and J ends lost 2 bases and 1 base respectively, with 6 bases between them. CDR3 length: 14 residues. Germline V gene sequence: CDR1 KGHSH, CDR2 LQKENI. The chain's CDR3 is CASSPRGSNQPQHF. CDR3 in DNA: TGTGCCAGCTCACCAAGAGGAAGCAATCAGCCCCAGCATTTT.